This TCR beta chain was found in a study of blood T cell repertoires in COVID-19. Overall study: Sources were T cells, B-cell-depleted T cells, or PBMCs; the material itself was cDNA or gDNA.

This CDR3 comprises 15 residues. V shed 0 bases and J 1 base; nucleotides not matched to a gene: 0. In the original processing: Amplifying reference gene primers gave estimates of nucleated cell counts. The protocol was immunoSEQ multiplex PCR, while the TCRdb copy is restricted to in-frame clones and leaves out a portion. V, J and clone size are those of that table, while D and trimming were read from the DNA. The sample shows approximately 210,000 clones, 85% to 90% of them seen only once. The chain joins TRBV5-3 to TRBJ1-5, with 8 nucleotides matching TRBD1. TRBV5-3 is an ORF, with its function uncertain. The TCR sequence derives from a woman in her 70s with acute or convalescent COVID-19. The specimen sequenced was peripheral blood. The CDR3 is CARSLGDRSNQPQHF. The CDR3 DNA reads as TGTGCCAGAAGCTTGGGGGACAGGAGCAATCAGCCCCAGCATTTT.